The 28 T cell receptor beta chains below were found in one sample sequenced in a study of blood T cell repertoires in COVID-19. The table came from immunoSEQ multiplex PCR; TCRdb's copy has only in-frame clones and leaves some out. In the table there are 250,000 to 350,000 clones, around 89% of which are singletons. Sequenced sample: peripheral blood. The receptors originated from a man aged 25 to 45 with acute or convalescent COVID-19.

The chain employs TRBV30 and TRBJ1-6, with D tentatively TRBD1 (6 bases). Germline CDR1 is GTSNPN and CDR2 is SVGIG (reference sequence). V lost 4 bases and J lost 9, with 13 bases in between. The CDR3 has 13 residues. CDR3 loop: CAWNLQGSSPLHF. CDR3 nucleotide sequence: TGTGCCTGGAATTTACAGGGATCTTCACCCCTCCACTTT.

The gene calls are TRBV5-1 and TRBJ2-3; 9 bases agree with TRBD2. V was pared by 1 base and J by 7 bases, with 7 bases of the junction left unmatched. The V gene's germline CDR1 is SGHRS and CDR2 YFSETQ. The CDR3 sequence is 15 residues long. CDR3 protein: CASSLRAGGRNTQYF. Written as DNA, the CDR3 is TGCGCCAGCAGCTTGCGTGCGGGGGGGCGGAATACGCAGTATTTT.

The genes are TRBV7-2 and TRBJ2-5; D might be TRBD1 (5 bases). The germline V gene encodes CDR1 SGHTA and CDR2 FQGNSA. With 6 bases removed from V and 5 bases from J, the gap between germline ends came to 16 bases. The CDR3 has 14 amino acids. The CDR3 loop is CASRDKGFMETQYF. The CDR3 DNA reads as TGTGCCAGCAGGGACAAAGGATTTATGGAGACCCAGTACTTC.

The chain uses TRBV2 and TRBJ2-2; 7 nucleotides agree with TRBD1. V dropped 5 bases and J dropped 4; count of bases not matched to a gene: 7. The CDR3 has 15 amino acids. Germline-derived CDR1 and CDR2 are SNHLY and FYNNEI. As DNA, the CDR3 is TGTGCCAGCAGTCGAGACAGGGTCGGCACCGGGGAGCTGTTTTTT. Translation: CASSRDRVGTGELFF.

The chain joins TRBV30 to TRBJ1-2, with D possibly TRBD1 on 5 matching bases. V was clipped by 2 bases and J by 5 bases, with 9 bases between them. There are 12 residues in the CDR3. The germline CDR1 and CDR2 sequences are GTSNPN and SVGIG (reference sequence). CDR3 DNA: TGTGCCTGGAGTACCGGGACTTATGGCTACACCTTC. As protein: CAWSTGTYGYTF. Complete variable domain (other parts from reference TRBV30 and TRBJ1-2): SQTIHQWPATLVQPVGSPLSLECTVEGTSNPNLYWYRQAAGRGLQLLFYSVGIGQISSEVPQNLSASRPQDRQFILSSKKLLLSDSGFYLCAWSTGTYGYTFGSGTRLTVV.

This sequence joins TRBV11-3 and TRBJ2-7, with TRBD2 matching over 7 bases. CDR3 size: 13 residues. Germline CDR1 is SGHNT and CDR2 is YENEEA. V lost 4 bases, J lost 4 bases, and 4 bases stayed unmatched. The chain's CDR3 is CASSYKRDYEQYF. CDR3 DNA sequence: TGTGCCAGCAGCTACAAGCGGGATTACGAGCAGTACTTC.

The chain joins TRBV30 to TRBJ1-1; D is perhaps TRBD1 (5 bases). CDR1 and CDR2 from the germline V gene are GTSNPN and SVGIG (reference sequence). This CDR3 has 13 amino acids. V was shortened by 0 bases and J by 5 bases, with 10 bases between the two germline ends. CDR3 amino acids: CAWSVLGETEAFF. The CDR3 nucleotides are TGTGCCTGGAGTGTTTTAGGGGAAACTGAAGCTTTCTTT.

The chain joins TRBV5-4 to TRBJ1-1; TRBD1 agrees at 7 bases. CDR3 length: 16 residues. Trimming at V came to 1 base and at J to 7 bases, leaving 13 bases not matched to a gene. CDR1 is SGHNT and CDR2 is YYREEE in the germline V gene (reference sequence). CDR3: CASSLSSGGRGNEAFF. CDR3 nucleotide sequence: TGTGCCAGCAGCTTGTCTTCAGGGGGGAGAGGGAATGAAGCTTTCTTT.

The chain has TRBV6-6 and TRBJ1-1; D possibly corresponds to TRBD1 (5 bases). Trimming took 4 bases from V and 0 from J, leaving 9 bases between them. The CDR3 has 14 amino acids. CDR1 and CDR2 (germline): MNHNY, SVGAGI (reference sequence). Written as DNA, the CDR3 is TGTGCCAGCAGTTTTGACAGTATGAACACTGAAGCTTTCTTT. Protein sequence: CASSFDSMNTEAFF.

The chain links TRBV2 to TRBJ2-2, with 7 positions matching TRBD1. This CDR3 is 15 amino acids long. CDR1 and CDR2 from the germline V gene are SNHLY and FYNNEI. Trimming cost V 6 bases and J 0 bases; bases outside gene matches: 4. CDR3 DNA: TGTGCCAGCAGGACAGGGCAATCGAACACCGGGGAGCTGTTTTTT. Translated, it gives CASRTGQSNTGELFF.

The J gene is TRBJ2-7, the V gene TRBV15, with D possibly TRBD1 on 7 matching bases. Per the germline V gene, CDR1 is LNHNV and CDR2 is YYDKDF (reference sequence). V was clipped by 4 bases and J by 4 bases, with 17 bases between them. The CDR3 loop spans 15 amino acids. CDR3 loop: CATSTTGEVPYEQYF. In DNA, the CDR3 is TGTGCCACCAGCACAACAGGGGAGGTTCCGTACGAGCAGTACTTC.

The rearrangement uses TRBV6-1 and TRBJ1-5; 11 nucleotides agree with TRBD1. V dropped 1 base and J dropped 6; count of bases not matched to a gene: 2. The CDR3 covers 15 residues. The V gene's germline CDR1 is MNHNS and CDR2 SASEGT. In DNA, the CDR3 is TGTGCCAGCAGTGAAGGGACAGGGGGCTTTCAGCCCCAGCATTTT. Its protein is CASSEGTGGFQPQHF.

The chain links TRBV27 to TRBJ1-1; D possibly corresponds to TRBD1 (5 bases). Between the trimmed V and J ends, which lost 6 bases and 7 bases, there was a span of 12 bases. The CDR3 is 12 residues long. Germline CDR1 MNHEY, CDR2 SMNVEV (reference sequence). This CDR3 reads CASRGGPHEAFF. CDR3 bases: TGTGCCAGCAGGGGGGGACCGCATGAAGCTTTCTTT.

This chain connects TRBV7-9 to TRBJ2-2; TRBD2 matches at 10 bases. This CDR3 has 16 amino acids. Germline CDR1 reads SEHNR; CDR2 reads FQNEAQ (reference sequence). V shed 6 bases, J shed 3 bases, and the junction held 7 bases outside the gene matches. The CDR3 here is CASRLAGLGDTGELFF. The CDR3 coding sequence is TGTGCCAGCAGACTAGCGGGGCTTGGGGACACCGGGGAGCTGTTTTTT. The variable domain in full, with the rest retrieved from reference TRBV7-9 and TRBJ2-2, is DTGVSQNPRHKITKRGQNVTFRCDPISEHNRLYWYRQTLGQGPEFLTYFQNEAQLEKSRLLSDRFSAERPKGSFSTLEIQRTEQGDSAMYLCASRLAGLGDTGELFFGEGSRLTVL.

The gene calls are TRBV3-1 (or the pseudogene TRBV3-2) and TRBJ2-1; 11 positions match TRBD2. J lost 9 bases, V lost 1 base, and 8 bases had no gene match. Germline CDR1 is LGHDT and CDR2 is YNNKEL (reference sequence). The CDR3 is 16 amino acids. This chain's CDR3 is CASSQGVAGGPGEQFF. As DNA, the CDR3 is TGTGCCAGCAGCCAAGGTGTAGCGGGAGGGCCGGGTGAGCAGTTCTTC.

This chain uses TRBV28 with TRBJ1-1, with a weak D call TRBD1 (6 bases). The CDR3 spans 12 residues. Germline V gene lookup returns CDR1 MDHEN and CDR2 SYDVKM. V was cut by 6 bases and J by 7 bases, with 12 bases left in between. The CDR3: CASSQQGFEAFF. The CDR3 coding sequence is TGTGCCAGCAGCCAACAGGGATTTGAAGCTTTCTTT.

This chain connects TRBV3-1 (or the pseudogene TRBV3-2) to TRBJ1-1; TRBD1 matches 9 bases. The CDR3 consists of 16 residues. Germline-derived CDR1 and CDR2 are LGHDT and YNNKEL (reference sequence). V shed 3 bases, J shed 1 base, and the junction held 6 bases outside the gene matches. CDR3 loop: CASSQGTGRANTEAFF. In nucleotides, the CDR3 is TGTGCCAGCAGCCAGGGGACAGGGAGGGCGAACACTGAAGCTTTCTTT.

The rearrangement links TRBV21-1 to TRBJ1-5; the table's D call, TRBD1, was not checked against the DNA. TRBV21-1 is termed a pseudogene. This CDR3 region has 14 residues. Here the CDR3 reads CASSKQISNQPQHF. In DNA form, the CDR3 reads TGTGCCAGCAGCAAACAGATTAGCAATCAGCCCCAGCATTTT.

This clone was recorded a few times. The J gene is TRBJ2-7, the V gene TRBV18, with 8 nucleotides matching TRBD2. Germline lookup yields CDR1 KGHSH and CDR2 LQKENI. The CDR3 totals 16 residues. V gave up 3 bases and J gave up 2 bases; unmatched junction bases: 9. The CDR3 DNA reads as TGTGCCAGCTCACCGCTCTTAGCGGGGACCGCCTACGAGCAGTACTTC. This gives the protein CASSPLLAGTAYEQYF.

This clone was observed a handful of times. The chain uses TRBV25-1 and TRBJ1-1; D remains ambiguous. CDR3 length equals 13 residues. V lost 6 bases, J lost 1 base, and 9 bases lay in between. Germline V gives CDR1 MGHDK, CDR2 SYGVNS. The CDR3 bases are TGTGCCAGCAGAGTTTCTAAGAACACTGAAGCTTTCTTT. Its protein is CASRVSKNTEAFF.

The chain combines TRBV28 with TRBJ1-2; D remains ambiguous. Trimming stripped 3 bases from V and 1 base from J, with 6 bases between. The length of the CDR3 is 13 residues. From germline, CDR1 is MDHEN and CDR2 SYDVKM. The CDR3 sequence: CASSLEINYGYTF. The DNA for the CDR3 is TGTGCCAGCAGTTTGGAGATTAACTATGGCTACACCTTC.

This clone appeared a few times. This chain connects TRBV5-8 to TRBJ1-5; weak D call: TRBD1 (6 bases). The CDR3 spans 14 residues. Germline V gives CDR1 SGHTS, CDR2 YDEGEE. With 2 bases removed from V and 8 bases from J, the gap between germline ends came to 14 bases. CDR3 residues: CASSFQTGVEPQHF. DNA of the CDR3: TGTGCCAGCAGCTTCCAGACAGGTGTGGAGCCCCAGCATTTT. The full variable domain, in which reference TRBV5-8 and TRBJ1-5 provide the parts outside the CDR3, is EAGVTQSPTHLIKTRGQQATLRCSPISGHTSVYWYQQALGLGLQFLLWYDEGEERNRGNFPPRFSGRQFPNYSSELNVNALELEDSALYLCASSFQTGVEPQHFGDGTRLSIL.

The chain recombines TRBV27 with TRBJ1-6; D gene uncertain. Looked up from germline, CDR1 is MNHEY and CDR2 is SMNVEV (reference sequence). The CDR3 contains 17 residues. V was cut by 3 bases and J by 0 bases, with 12 bases left in between. The CDR3 nucleotides read TGTGCCAGCAGTTTGGAGGCGGGGAGCTCCTATAATTCACCCCTCCACTTT. Translation gives CASSLEAGSSYNSPLHF.

The chain carries TRBV7-9 and TRBJ1-5, with TRBD1 as a possible D gene (6 bases). The ends were cut back, 4 bases at V and 4 bases at J, with 8 bases in the middle. The CDR3 length is 13 residues. Germline CDR1 reads SEHNR; CDR2 reads FQNEAQ (reference sequence). The CDR3 region has the DNA TGTGCCAGCAGCTATGACAGGAATCAGCCCCAGCATTTT. This translates into CASSYDRNQPQHF.

This clone was counted once. The gene calls are TRBV3-1 (or the pseudogene TRBV3-2) and TRBJ2-1; 7 bases align to TRBD2. J gave up 6 bases and V 3 bases, and 8 bases lay outside the gene matches. The CDR3 is 15 amino acids. Looked up from germline, CDR1 is LGHDT and CDR2 is YNNKEL (reference sequence). The CDR3 here is CASSHSQRGSNEQFF. DNA of the CDR3: TGTGCCAGCAGCCACAGCCAGCGGGGATCCAATGAGCAGTTCTTC.

This clone was detected only once. The genes are TRBV28 and TRBJ2-7; 8 positions agree with TRBD1. The V gene end was trimmed by 2 bases and the J gene end by 3 bases; junction bases not matched to a gene: 6. CDR3 length: 15 residues. Germline V gene data show CDR1 as MDHEN and CDR2 as SYDVKM. The CDR3 region has the DNA TGTGCCAGCAGTTTAACCGGGACAGGACTCTACGAGCAGTACTTC. This gives the protein CASSLTGTGLYEQYF.

V is TRBV4-1 and J is TRBJ2-2, with 9 bases aligning to TRBD1. The CDR3 is 18 residues long. CDR1 is MGHRA, CDR2 YSYEKL, per germline. V shed 0 bases and J 4 bases; nucleotides not matched to a gene: 9. CDR3 nucleotides: TGCGCCAGCAGCCAAGATCGGGGGGACAGGGTGGGCACCGGGGAGCTGTTTTTT. Translation gives CASSQDRGDRVGTGELFF.

The chain carries TRBV3-1 (or the pseudogene TRBV3-2) and TRBJ2-5; no definite D call. Per the germline V gene, CDR1 is LGHDT and CDR2 is YNNKEL (reference sequence). Trimming stripped 4 bases from V and 4 bases from J, with 4 bases between. The CDR3 has 11 amino acids. CDR3 sequence reads: CASSRIETQYF. The CDR3, as DNA: TGTGCCAGCAGCCGTATAGAGACCCAGTACTTC.